Below, 24 T cell receptor beta chains from the same sample are listed, as sequenced in a study of cytomegalovirus exposure and HLA in healthy donors. The PCR was carried out with 60 Vbeta primers and 13 Jbeta primers. Using immunoSEQ multiplex PCR, the repertoire was profiled, and TCRdb retains in-frame clones only, with some absent. The sample records approximately 100,000 clones, roughly 80% being singletons. What was sequenced was PBMCs. The receptors were gathered from a man aged 45-65 years in good health and CMV-seronegative.

The rearrangement joins TRBV10-1 to TRBJ2-7, with D possibly TRBD2 on 6 matching bases. This CDR3 comprises 18 residues. V was shortened by 9 bases and J by 2 bases, with 29 bases between the two germline ends. CDR1 and CDR2 from the germline V gene are WNHNN and SYGVQD (reference sequence). CDR3 nucleotides: TGCGCCAGACAAAGAAGTGACCTCCGGGGGTCTTCCCCCTACGAGCAGTACTTC. Translated, it gives CARQRSDLRGSSPYEQYF.

J is TRBJ2-3 and V is TRBV5-6; the D is unclear. The germline gives CDR1 SGHDT, CDR2 YYEEEE. V lost 4 bases and J lost 4, with 7 bases in between. The CDR3 spans 12 residues. In nucleotides, the CDR3 is TGTGCCAGCAGCCCCCTTTCAGATACGCAGTATTTT. Translating it yields CASSPLSDTQYF.

This chain uses TRBV2 with TRBJ2-2; 11 bases are shared with TRBD2. The CDR3 has 15 residues. The junction had 3 bases not matched to a gene; V was cut back by 4 bases and J by 5 bases. Germline loops: CDR1 SNHLY, CDR2 FYNNEI. The CDR3 coding sequence is TGTGCCAGCAGTGTTAGCGGGGGGGATACCGGGGAGCTGTTTTTT. This sequence encodes CASSVSGGDTGELFF.

The gene calls are TRBV7-6 and TRBJ1-5; 7 bases fit TRBD1. V was clipped by 4 bases and J by 9 bases; unmatched bases: 6. CDR1 and CDR2 from the germline V gene are SGHVS and FNYEAQ. This CDR3 contains 13 residues. The CDR3 bases are TGTGCCAGCAGCTCAACTCAGGGGGGGCCCCAGCATTTT. Translated: CASSSTQGGPQHF.

The chain combines TRBV5-4 with TRBJ1-4; 10 bases line up with TRBD1. The CDR3 spans 14 residues. V lost 4 bases, J lost 5 bases, and 2 bases stayed unmatched. CDR1 SGHNT and CDR2 YYREEE come from the germline V gene (reference sequence). CDR3 region: CASSRDRGNEKLFF. In nucleotides, the CDR3 is TGTGCCAGCAGCCGGGACAGGGGCAATGAAAAACTGTTTTTT. Full variable domain (rest looked up from reference TRBV5-4 and TRBJ1-4): ETGVTQSPTHLIKTRGQQVTLRCSSQSGHNTVSWYQQALGQGPQFIFQYYREEENGRGNFPPRFSGLQFPNYSSELNVNALELDDSALYLCASSRDRGNEKLFFGSGTQLSVL.

This clone was observed a handful of times. This chain joins TRBV28 and TRBJ1-2; 7 nucleotides align to TRBD1. V was clipped by 1 base and J by 5 bases; unmatched bases: 1. This CDR3 region has 13 residues. Looked up from germline, CDR1 is MDHEN and CDR2 is SYDVKM. This CDR3 is CASSLYRGYGYTF. Here the CDR3 DNA reads TGTGCCAGCAGTTTATACAGGGGATATGGCTACACCTTC.

This clone showed up just a few times. This chain joins TRBV30 and TRBJ1-5, with 7 bases aligning to TRBD1. Trimming cost V 1 base and J 5 bases; bases outside gene matches: 8. Germline V gives CDR1 GTSNPN, CDR2 SVGIG (reference sequence). The CDR3 loop spans 15 amino acids. The CDR3 region has the DNA TGTGCCTGGAGTGAGGGGCGACAGGGATATCAGCCCCAGCATTTT. This gives the protein CAWSEGRQGYQPQHF.

This clone appeared a few times. V is TRBV19 and J is TRBJ1-4; 7 positions agree with TRBD1. The CDR3 length is 16 residues. Germline loops: CDR1 LNHDA, CDR2 SQIVND (reference sequence). V was pared by 3 bases and J by 6 bases, with 10 bases of the junction left unmatched. DNA of the CDR3: TGTGCCAGTAGTATCACAGGGGCGGGGATGGATGAAAAACTGTTTTTT. Protein product: CASSITGAGMDEKLFF.

V gene TRBV7-6 combines with J gene TRBJ2-3, with TRBD1 matching over 8 bases. This CDR3 has 14 residues. V lost 5 bases, J lost 1 base, and 2 bases stayed unmatched. Germline CDR1 SGHVS, CDR2 FNYEAQ. CDR3 nucleotides: TGTGCCAGCAGCCAGACAGGGGGCACAGATACGCAGTATTTT. This gives the protein CASSQTGGTDTQYF.

V usage is TRBV19 and J usage is TRBJ2-3; 7 bases fit TRBD2. The germline CDR1 and CDR2 sequences are LNHDA and SQIVND (reference sequence). The junction had 3 bases not matched to a gene; V was cut back by 7 bases and J by 2 bases. The CDR3 sequence is 13 residues long. The CDR3 bases are TGTGCCAGTACTAGCGGAAACACAGATACGCAGTATTTT. As protein: CASTSGNTDTQYF.

This chain uses TRBV19 with TRBJ2-2; D gene unclear. The V end lost 8 bases, the J end lost 1 base, and 11 bases lay between the germline ends. The germline V gene encodes CDR1 LNHDA and CDR2 SQIVND (reference sequence). The CDR3 length is 14 residues. The chain's CDR3 is CASVTPGNTGELFF. The CDR3 region has the DNA TGTGCCAGTGTAACCCCAGGGAACACCGGGGAGCTGTTTTTT.

CDR3 region: CASYSGESYNEQFF. DNA for the CDR3: TGTGCTAGTTATAGCGGGGAATCCTACAATGAGCAGTTCTTC. The rearrangement joins TRBV12-5 to TRBJ2-1; TRBD2 aligns across 8 bases. Per the germline V gene, CDR1 is LGHNT and CDR2 is FRNRAP. The CDR3 spans 14 residues. J gave up 1 base and V 8 bases, and 4 bases lay outside the gene matches.

The V gene is TRBV28, the J gene TRBJ2-3; D gene uncertain. The V gene's germline CDR1 is MDHEN and CDR2 SYDVKM. V was pared by 7 bases and J by 3 bases, with 14 bases between. CDR3 length: 14 amino acids. CDR3 sequence (DNA): TGTGCCAGCAACATCGGGTTACGAACAGATACGCAGTATTTT. Amino acid sequence: CASNIGLRTDTQYF.

The chain joins TRBV10-3 to TRBJ2-6; D unclear. Germline-derived CDR1 and CDR2 are ENHRY and SYGVKD. The CDR3 consists of 14 residues. V was cut by 5 bases and J by 0 bases, with 5 bases left in between. The CDR3 DNA reads as TGTGCCATCAGTCCCTCCTCTGGGGCCAACGTCCTGACTTTC. Protein sequence: CAISPSSGANVLTF.

This clone showed up just a few times. The chain carries TRBV28 and TRBJ1-2; 11 bases are shared with TRBD1. Germline V gene data show CDR1 as MDHEN and CDR2 as SYDVKM. V lost 8 bases and J lost 5; bases outside the gene matches: 13. The length of the CDR3 is 16 residues. CDR3 protein: CASDPVRTGGGYGYTF. The CDR3 DNA is TGTGCCAGCGACCCCGTAAGGACAGGGGGCGGATATGGCTACACCTTC.

This sequence joins TRBV30 and TRBJ2-2; TRBD1 agrees at 7 bases. CDR1 GTSNPN and CDR2 SVGIG come from the germline V gene (reference sequence). CDR3 length equals 17 residues. The V and J ends lost 3 bases and 2 bases, in that order; junction bases with no gene match: 12. The CDR3 is CAWSPFSGTANTGELFF. The CDR3 nucleotides read TGTGCCTGGAGCCCCTTTTCCGGGACAGCCAACACCGGGGAGCTGTTTTTT.

J is TRBJ1-2 and V is TRBV5-1; 9 bases agree with TRBD1. Per the germline V gene, CDR1 is SGHRS and CDR2 is YFSETQ. This CDR3 spans 15 amino acids. The V segment lost 4 bases and the J segment 5 bases; nucleotides outside the gene matches: 9. Written as DNA, the CDR3 is TGCGCCAGCAGCAGCGGAGGACAGGGGAGGTATGGCTACACCTTC. Protein sequence: CASSSGGQGRYGYTF.

The chain uses TRBV5-4 and TRBJ1-2, with 8 bases matching TRBD1. Germline trimming cut 1 base from V and 0 bases from J; bases unmatched to any gene: 5. Germline CDR1 and CDR2: SGHNT and YYREEE (reference sequence). This CDR3 has 16 residues. CDR3 in DNA: TGTGCCAGCAGCTTGCGGACAGGGCCCGCTAACTATGGCTACACCTTC. This gives the protein CASSLRTGPANYGYTF.

The chain recombines TRBV11-2 with TRBJ2-1; 12 positions match TRBD2. The CDR3 totals 16 residues. V lost 4 bases, J lost 4 bases, and 5 bases stayed unmatched. Germline CDR1 is SGHAT and CDR2 is FQNNGV. DNA for the CDR3: TGTGCCAGCAGCTCCAGACTAGCGGGGGTATACAATGAGCAGTTCTTC. Residues: CASSSRLAGVYNEQFF.

This clone was found once. The genes are TRBV5-1 and TRBJ2-1; 8 nucleotides align to TRBD1. The V segment lost 2 bases and the J segment 9 bases; nucleotides outside the gene matches: 1. In germline, CDR1 is SGHRS, CDR2 YFSETQ. This CDR3 is 12 amino acids long. CDR3: CASSFDRGEQFF. The CDR3 region has the DNA TGCGCCAGCAGCTTTGACAGGGGTGAGCAGTTCTTC.

The chain combines TRBV7-8 with TRBJ1-4, with D possibly matching TRBD1 (5 bases). V was shortened by 5 bases and J by 4 bases, with 11 bases between the two germline ends. This CDR3 region has 14 residues. Germline V gene data show CDR1 as SGHVS and CDR2 as FQNEAQ. The CDR3 DNA sequence: TGTGCCAGCAGCCCAAGGGGCATTAATGAAAAACTGTTTTTT. This encodes CASSPRGINEKLFF. Looking up the rest from reference TRBV7-8 and TRBJ1-4 gives the full variable domain: GAGVSQSPRYKVAKRGQDVALRCDPISGHVSLFWYQQALGQGPEFLTYFQNEAQLDKSGLPSDRFFAERPEGSVSTLKIQRTQQEDSAVYLCASSPRGINEKLFFGSGTQLSVL.

This chain joins TRBV10-1 and TRBJ2-7; D is possibly TRBD2 (5 bases). The CDR3 spans 13 residues. V lost 4 bases, J lost 3 bases, and 10 bases lay in between. The germline CDR1 and CDR2 sequences are WNHNN and SYGVQD (reference sequence). CDR3 residues: CASSGGRGYEQYF. The DNA for the CDR3 is TGCGCCAGCAGTGGAGGACGGGGCTACGAGCAGTACTTC.

CDR3 region: CASKPRVMDSPLHF. The CDR3 DNA follows: TGTGCTTCCAAACCCAGGGTTATGGATTCACCCCTCCACTTT. V gene TRBV19 combines with J gene TRBJ1-6, with D perhaps matching TRBD1 (5 bases). Germline lookup yields CDR1 LNHDA and CDR2 SQIVND (reference sequence). The CDR3 is 14 amino acids.

The chain links TRBV6-5 to TRBJ2-7, with TRBD1 identical over 7 bases. The V gene end was trimmed by 4 bases and the J gene end by 2 bases; junction bases not matched to a gene: 5. This CDR3 contains 14 residues. Germline V CDR1 and CDR2: MNHEY, SVGAGI. The CDR3, as DNA: TGTGCCAGCAGTTTCAGGACAGGCCCCTACGAGCAGTACTTC. Its protein product is CASSFRTGPYEQYF.